The 25 T cell receptor beta chains below all came from one sample that was sequenced in a study of shared clonotypes between healthy human individuals. TCRdb's copy holds only in-frame clones and misses some; the assay was immunoSEQ multiplex PCR. The repertoire consists of under 2,500,000 clones, with approximately 95% occurring once and the leading ten covering 0.1% to 0.15%. Sequencing input: naive CD4+ T cells sorted from blood. This sample's subset: CD45RA+ positively selected. The origin of the receptors is a man aged 18 to 35 in good health.

The chain couples TRBV5-6 to TRBJ1-5; no clear D gene. CDR1 is SGHDT, CDR2 YYEEEE, per germline. The V gene lost 2 bases and the J gene lost 2 bases, with 8 bases spanning the gap. The CDR3 consists of 14 residues. CDR3 coding DNA: TGTGCCAGCAGCTTCTGGGAAGGCAATCAGCCCCAGCATTTT. It translates to CASSFWEGNQPQHF.

The genes are TRBV7-6 and TRBJ2-7, with TRBD2 matching over 13 bases. The CDR3 has 17 amino acids. J gave up 6 bases and V 6 bases, and 14 bases lay outside the gene matches. CDR1 SGHVS and CDR2 FNYEAQ come from the germline V gene. As DNA, the CDR3 is TGTGCCAGCAGTTTTGGGACTAGCGGGAAGATCGGCGGCGAGCAGTACTTC. This gives the protein CASSFGTSGKIGGEQYF.

This clone is a singleton in its sample. The chain recombines TRBV30 with TRBJ2-7, with a possible D match to TRBD2 (7 bases). Trimming cost V 1 base and J 1 base, with 14 bases left between them. Per the germline V gene, CDR1 is GTSNPN and CDR2 is SVGIG (reference sequence). The length of the CDR3 is 15 residues. The CDR3 DNA sequence: TGTGCCTGGAGTGCGGGGGGCGGTGGTTCCTACGAGCAGTACTTC. Its translation is CAWSAGGGGSYEQYF. The full variable domain, rest sourced from reference TRBV30 and TRBJ2-7, is SQTIHQWPATLVQPVGSPLSLECTVEGTSNPNLYWYRQAAGRGLQLLFYSVGIGQISSEVPQNLSASRPQDRQFILSSKKLLLSDSGFYLCAWSAGGGGSYEQYFGPGTRLTVT.

The genes are TRBV5-1 and TRBJ2-1; TRBD2 matches at 9 bases. V was pared by 0 bases and J by 6 bases, with 4 bases of the junction left unmatched. CDR1 and CDR2 from the germline V gene are SGHRS and YFSETQ. The CDR3 is 15 amino acids. The CDR3 loop reads CASSLGAGGSNEQFF. The DNA of the CDR3 is TGCGCCAGCAGCTTGGGGGCGGGAGGGAGCAATGAGCAGTTCTTC.

The V gene is TRBV28, the J gene TRBJ2-7, with TRBD1 identical over 9 bases. J lost 2 bases, V lost 11 bases, and 7 bases had no gene match. This CDR3 comprises 13 residues. Germline lookup yields CDR1 MDHEN and CDR2 SYDVKM. The CDR3 nucleotides are TGTGCCGCCCGGGACAGGGCTACCTACGAGCAGTACTTC. Amino acid sequence: CAARDRATYEQYF. Full variable domain (outside the CDR3, taken from reference TRBV28 and TRBJ2-7): DVKVTQSSRYLVKRTGEKVFLECVQDMDHENMFWYRQDPGLGLRLIYFSYDVKMKEKGDIPEGYSVSREKKERFSLILESASTNQTSMYLCAARDRATYEQYFGPGTRLTVT.

A note on this clone: Other DNA sequences of this sample code for an identical CDR3. V and J are TRBV6-5 and TRBJ1-5; the D is unclear. Germline V lookup: CDR1 MNHEY, CDR2 SVGAGI. Trimming took 4 bases from V and 1 from J, leaving 5 bases between them. The CDR3 loop spans 13 amino acids. In DNA form, the CDR3 reads TGTGCCAGCAGTTCATCAAGCAATCAGCCCCAGCATTTT. This encodes CASSSSSNQPQHF.

V usage is TRBV4-1 and J usage is TRBJ2-7; 10 nucleotides agree with TRBD1. Germline V CDR1 and CDR2: MGHRA, YSYEKL. This CDR3 region has 15 residues. V shed 4 bases, J shed 5 bases, and the junction held 8 bases outside the gene matches. The CDR3 region is CASSPSGTGVHEQYF. The CDR3 coding sequence is TGCGCCAGCAGCCCATCCGGGACAGGGGTCCACGAGCAGTACTTC.

On this clone: The sample has other DNA sequences that encode this CDR3 too. V usage is TRBV10-3 and J usage is TRBJ1-1; D remains unclear. The CDR3 runs 13 residues. Germline V CDR1 and CDR2: ENHRY, SYGVKD. V was clipped by 3 bases and J by 0 bases, with 5 bases between them. The CDR3 loop is CAISDGVNTEAFF. CDR3 bases: TGTGCCATCAGTGATGGGGTGAACACTGAAGCTTTCTTT.

The gene calls are TRBV12-5 and TRBJ2-5, with D uncertain. The V end was cut by 2 bases, the J end by 5 bases, with 9 bases between. Germline V CDR1 and CDR2: LGHNT, FRNRAP. The CDR3 length is 13 residues. Here the CDR3 reads CASGLKGGETQYF. CDR3 DNA: TGTGCTAGTGGTTTGAAGGGTGGGGAGACCCAGTACTTC.

The CDR3 sequence: CAWSEGNSGANVLTF. CDR3 nucleotide sequence: TGTGCCTGGAGTGAAGGGAACTCTGGGGCCAACGTCCTGACTTTC. This rearrangement joins TRBV30 to TRBJ2-6; D gene uncertain. Germline CDR1 reads GTSNPN; CDR2 reads SVGIG (reference sequence). The V gene lost 1 base and the J gene lost 0 bases, with 7 bases spanning the gap. The CDR3 totals 15 residues.

This clone was seen once. Distinct nucleotide sequences in the sample also encode this CDR3. V and J are TRBV5-1 and TRBJ1-1; TRBD1 might be the D (6 bases). With 2 bases removed from V and 2 bases from J, the gap between germline ends came to 7 bases. The CDR3 length is 13 residues. Germline V lookup: CDR1 SGHRS, CDR2 YFSETQ. In nucleotides, the CDR3 is TGCGCCAGCAGCTTCAGGGGTAACACTGAAGCTTTCTTT. Translating it yields CASSFRGNTEAFF. The variable domain in full, with the rest retrieved from reference TRBV5-1 and TRBJ1-1, is KAGVTQTPRYLIKTRGQQVTLSCSPISGHRSVSWYQQTPGQGLQFLFEYFSETQRNKGNFPGRFSGRQFSNSRSEMNVSTLELGDSALYLCASSFRGNTEAFFGQGTRLTVV.

V and J are TRBV21-1 and TRBJ1-2. TRBV21-1 is listed as a pseudogene. This CDR3 is built from 12 residues. The CDR3, as DNA: TGTGCCAGCAGCGCGGGAGTCTATGGCTACACCTTC. It translates to CASSAGVYGYTF.

V gene TRBV5-4 combines with J gene TRBJ1-4; D call uncertain. V was pared by 2 bases and J by 5 bases, with 7 bases between. Germline V gene data show CDR1 as SGHNT and CDR2 as YYREEE (reference sequence). This CDR3 has 13 amino acids. The CDR3 reads CASSFGGNEKLFF. The CDR3 DNA reads as TGTGCCAGCAGCTTCGGAGGGAATGAAAAACTGTTTTTT. Variable domain in full (rest from reference TRBV5-4 and TRBJ1-4): ETGVTQSPTHLIKTRGQQVTLRCSSQSGHNTVSWYQQALGQGPQFIFQYYREEENGRGNFPPRFSGLQFPNYSSELNVNALELDDSALYLCASSFGGNEKLFFGSGTQLSVL.

V is TRBV9 and J is TRBJ2-5, with D perhaps matching TRBD2 (6 bases). This CDR3 has 14 amino acids. The ends were cut back, 0 bases at V and 4 bases at J, with 10 bases in the middle. Germline V gives CDR1 SGDLS, CDR2 YYNGEE. In nucleotides, the CDR3 is TGTGCCAGCAGCGTAGACCTAGCGCTAGAGACCCAGTACTTC. This gives the protein CASSVDLALETQYF.

This clone was observed a few times. In the same sample, other DNA sequences code for this CDR3. The V gene is TRBV6-5, the J gene TRBJ2-7; D possibly matches TRBD1 or TRBD2 (6 bases each). Germline V gene data show CDR1 as MNHEY and CDR2 as SVGAGI. The CDR3 is 12 residues long. The V and J ends lost 2 bases and 5 bases respectively, with 7 bases between them. For the CDR3, the DNA is TGTGCCAGCAGTTACAGGGGGGACGAGCAGTACTTC. This codes for CASSYRGDEQYF.

J is TRBJ2-2 and V is TRBV6-1; unclear D gene. Trimming pared 3 bases from V and 1 base from J, leaving 12 bases between. CDR1 MNHNS and CDR2 SASEGT come from the germline V gene. There are 16 residues in the CDR3. The CDR3 protein is CASSELVALNTGELFF. The CDR3 region has the DNA TGTGCCAGCAGTGAGCTTGTGGCCTTGAACACCGGGGAGCTGTTTTTT.

The chain is built from TRBV4-1 and TRBJ2-1; D is possibly TRBD1 or TRBD2 (5 bases each). Trimming left V 0 bases short and J 0 bases short, with 15 bases between. This CDR3 spans 18 amino acids. Germline CDR1 and CDR2: MGHRA and YSYEKL. CDR3 protein: CASSQEEGYASSYNEQFF. The CDR3, as DNA: TGCGCCAGCAGCCAAGAAGAGGGGTACGCAAGCTCCTACAATGAGCAGTTCTTC.

About this clone itself: Different DNA sequences within this sample yield the same CDR3. The chain joins TRBV18 to TRBJ1-3; possible D gene TRBD1, 5 bases. CDR3 length: 14 residues. Germline CDR1 is KGHSH and CDR2 is LQKENI. Trimming left V 4 bases short and J 0 bases short, with 7 bases between. CDR3 sequence (DNA): TGTGCCAGCTCACTCGACAGCTCTGGAAACACCATATATTTT. Its translation: CASSLDSSGNTIYF.

This chain uses TRBV11-2 with TRBJ2-7; D is uncertain. This CDR3 is 13 amino acids long. V gave up 3 bases and J gave up 2 bases, with 8 bases separating them. The germline V gene encodes CDR1 SGHAT and CDR2 FQNNGV. CDR3 coding DNA: TGTGCCAGCAGCTTGTCCGGCCCCTACGAGCAGTACTTC. Its protein product is CASSLSGPYEQYF.

For this clone: Other DNA sequences within the sample encode an identical CDR3. The chain combines TRBV5-1 with TRBJ2-1; 7 nucleotides agree with TRBD2. Germline V CDR1 and CDR2: SGHRS, YFSETQ. There are 15 residues in the CDR3. V lost 0 bases, J lost 2 bases, and 2 bases stayed unmatched. CDR3 region: CASSLEGTTYNEQFF. Here the CDR3 DNA reads TGCGCCAGCAGCTTGGAAGGGACTACCTACAATGAGCAGTTCTTC.

V usage is TRBV6-5 and J usage is TRBJ1-1, with 7 bases matching TRBD1. Germline CDR1 is MNHEY and CDR2 is SVGAGI. The V segment lost 6 bases and the J segment 2 bases; nucleotides outside the gene matches: 9. The CDR3 has 15 amino acids. CDR3 sequence: CASSGGTVGNTEAFF. DNA of the CDR3: TGTGCCAGCAGCGGTGGGACAGTAGGTAACACTGAAGCTTTCTTT.

CDR3 loop: CASSESLGGNGYTF. In DNA form, the CDR3 reads TGTGCCAGCAGTGAAAGTCTTGGGGGCAATGGCTACACCTTC. The rearrangement joins TRBV6-1 to TRBJ1-2, with D perhaps matching TRBD1 (6 bases). CDR3 length: 14 residues. Trimming shortened V by 2 bases and J by 6 bases, and 13 bases separated the two germline ends. The germline V gene has CDR1 MNHNS and CDR2 SASEGT.

The chain uses TRBV5-5 and TRBJ2-4; D is uncertain. Germline V CDR1 and CDR2: SGHKS, YYEKEE (reference sequence). The CDR3 is 16 amino acids. V was pared by 0 bases and J by 2 bases, with 12 bases between. The CDR3 bases are TGTGCCAGCAGCTTGGCTGGGGATGTGACCAAAAACATTCAGTACTTC. It codes for CASSLAGDVTKNIQYF.

V is TRBV5-6 and J is TRBJ1-5, with D perhaps TRBD1 (6 bases). V dropped 1 base and J dropped 0 bases, with 14 bases sitting between them. Looked up from germline, CDR1 is SGHDT and CDR2 is YYEEEE. The CDR3 sequence is 17 residues long. The DNA for the CDR3 is TGTGCCAGCAGCTTGAGGACAGCACTCTATAGCAATCAGCCCCAGCATTTT. Translating gives CASSLRTALYSNQPQHF.

This rearrangement joins TRBV29-1 to TRBJ1-3, with D unresolved. The germline CDR1 and CDR2 sequences are SQVTM and ANQGSEA. This CDR3 contains 17 residues. The germline V and J ends were trimmed by 0 bases and 1 base, with 16 bases remaining between them. In DNA, the CDR3 is TGCAGCGTTGAAGATCTCCGGCTTCCAACTTCTGGAAACACCATATATTTT. Protein: CSVEDLRLPTSGNTIYF.